This T cell receptor beta chain is from a study of cytomegalovirus exposure and HLA in healthy donors. On this clone itself: Its antigen is currently unknown.

Germline V lookup: CDR1 LNHDA, CDR2 SQIVND (reference sequence). The ends were cut back, 0 bases at V and 4 bases at J, with 6 bases in the middle. CDR3 size: 13 residues. Whole-study findings and limits: Being productive about 90% or about 30% of the time was typical of most TCR beta V segments in an earlier analysis. Most TCR sequences were rare, but some public TCRs occurred in many donors. Using the classifier, cytomegalovirus status was reportedly diagnosed with high specificity and sensitivity.

The primer mix had 60 Vbeta and 13 Jbeta primers. The repertoire was sequenced with immunoSEQ multiplex PCR; TCRdb's copy has only in-frame clones and lacks some. The sample holds about 40,000 clones, 60% to 70% seen once. Sequencing was performed on PBMCs. This sequence originates from a man aged 40-49 years in good health and CMV-seronegative. V and J are TRBV19 and TRBJ2-5; D remains ambiguous. The CDR3 coding sequence is TGTGCCAGTAGTATAGATCGTTCAGAGACCCAGTACTTC. Its translation: CASSIDRSETQYF.